One sample yielded the 32 T cell receptor beta chains listed below, sequenced in a study of regulatory T cells in long-lasting Graves disease (dated by TCRdb to 2020 to 2022). This sample's time point label indicates: persistent/refractory GD, antithyroid drugs over 5 years with positive TRAb. For both TCR sequencing and RNA sequencing, RNA was extracted from PBMCs using TRIzol. The protocol used for the library was multiplex PCR. Sequencing was carried out with an Illumina HiSeq 4000. iRepertoire HTBI primers and Arm-PCR amplification of CDR3 regions were used to construct TCR beta libraries. TCRdb reanalyzed the raw reads on its own, using fastp at Q25 for trimming and MiXCR for clone calling, and kept in-frame beta chains. Rows merge per CDR3 protein into single entries with the most common DNA and genes. The sample contains under 450,000 distinct CDR3 sequences, more than 20% of them found a single time. The ten largest clones take up roughly a quarter of the sample.

The sequenced sample was peripheral blood mononuclear cells (PBMCs), obtained when the disease was refractory, from a patient treated with antithyroid drugs. These receptors all come from a woman between 40 and 50 years old with Graves disease. Donor details come from another sample of the same person, matched by shared clones.

Notes on this clonotype: A single base separates this from a much larger clone, so it may be a read error. This chain's CDR3 is CASSLDMTSYNKQFF. The DNA for the CDR3 is TGTGCCAGCAGCTTAGATATGACTAGCTACAATAAGCAGTTCTTC. V usage is TRBV11-2 and J usage is TRBJ2-1, with 7 bases lining up with TRBD2. The germline V gene has CDR1 SGHAT and CDR2 FQNNGV. The CDR3 covers 15 residues. Filled out from reference TRBV11-2 and TRBJ2-1, the complete variable domain reads EAGVAQSPRYKIIEKRQSVAFWCNPISGHATLYWYQQILGQGPKLLIQFQNNGVVDDSQLPKDRFSAERLKGVDSTLKIQPAKLEDSAVYLCASSLDMTSYNKQFFGPGTRLTVL.

The rearrangement uses TRBV6-9 and TRBJ2-2; no firm D call. V was clipped by 3 bases and J by 4 bases, with 12 bases between them. Germline V gene data show CDR1 as MNHGY and CDR2 as SVAAGI. The CDR3 spans 15 residues. CDR3 in amino acids: CASSYKGSSTGELFF. CDR3 sequence (DNA): TGTGCCAGCAGTTACAAGGGCTCGAGCACCGGGGAGCTGTTTTTT.

This clonotype showed up just a few times. A read error is possible here, since a much larger clone lies one base away. The CDR3 does not end in the conserved phenylalanine or tryptophan, so this is likely a read error. This chain's CDR3 is CASSNRGQLFS. The CDR3 bases are TGTGCCAGCAGTAACAGGGGCCAACTGTTTTCT. The chain carries TRBV12-3 or TRBV12-4 and TRBJ1-4, with TRBD1 identical over 7 bases. The CDR3 is 11 amino acids. Losses at the gene ends were 5 bases for V and 12 bases for J; bases not matched to a gene: 3.

This clonotype was recorded at least ten times. The chain couples TRBV12-3 or TRBV12-4 to TRBJ1-5; the D is unclear. The CDR3 runs 16 residues. V lost 5 bases and J lost 0, with 14 bases in between. The CDR3 protein is CASSPNTVDSNQPQHF. Written as DNA, the CDR3 is TGTGCCAGCAGTCCAAATACGGTGGATAGCAATCAGCCCCAGCATTTT.

The chain employs TRBV28 and TRBJ2-1; 8 positions agree with TRBD2. Germline V gives CDR1 MDHEN, CDR2 SYDVKM. V was pared by 6 bases and J by 8 bases, with 9 bases of the junction left unmatched. This CDR3 spans 14 amino acids. CDR3 nucleotide sequence: TGTGCCAGCAGCCCGGGGACTAGTGGGGATGAGCAGTTCTTC. This codes for CASSPGTSGDEQFF. Variable domain in full (rest from reference TRBV28 and TRBJ2-1): DVKVTQSSRYLVKRTGEKVFLECVQDMDHENMFWYRQDPGLGLRLIYFSYDVKMKEKGDIPEGYSVSREKKERFSLILESASTNQTSMYLCASSPGTSGDEQFFGPGTRLTVL.

This clonotype was seen ten or more times. The gene calls are TRBV12-3 or TRBV12-4 and TRBJ2-7; perhaps TRBD2 as D (6 bases). V lost 8 bases and J 5 bases, leaving 16 bases between the germline ends. This CDR3 comprises 13 residues. The DNA for the CDR3 is TGTGCCAGCCGGAGCGGGCTGACGAACGAGCAGTACTTC. It translates to CASRSGLTNEQYF.

The chain couples TRBV15 to TRBJ2-3; D gene uncertain. Trimming cost V 1 base and J 1 base, with 9 bases left between them. The CDR3 is made up of 15 amino acids. Germline loops: CDR1 LNHNV, CDR2 YYDKDF (reference sequence). The CDR3 reads CATSRVGSRTDTQYF. DNA for the CDR3: TGTGCCACCAGCAGAGTAGGCAGCCGCACAGATACGCAGTATTTT.

This clonotype has at least ten counts. This sequence joins TRBV12-3 or TRBV12-4 and TRBJ2-2, with D unresolved. Trimming removed 2 bases at V and 1 base at J, with 14 bases between. The CDR3 runs 17 residues. In DNA, the CDR3 is TGTGCCAGCAGTTTACTTATGGCTACCATGAACACCGGGGAGCTGTTTTTT. As protein: CASSLLMATMNTGELFF.

This clonotype was picked up a small number of times. The gene calls are TRBV19 and TRBJ1-5, with TRBD1 as a possible D gene (5 bases). Trimming cost V 5 bases and J 0 bases, with 11 bases left between them. Looked up from germline, CDR1 is LNHDA and CDR2 is SQIVND (reference sequence). The CDR3 contains 15 residues. CDR3 region: CASSRRQFSNQPQHF. DNA for the CDR3: TGTGCCAGTAGTCGACGACAGTTTAGCAATCAGCCCCAGCATTTT.

J is TRBJ2-7 and V is TRBV5-1, with TRBD2 matching over 11 bases. Germline values: CDR1 SGHRS, CDR2 YFSETQ. The CDR3 spans 16 residues. V was pared by 2 bases and J by 4 bases, with 8 bases of the junction left unmatched. The CDR3 bases are TGCGCCAGCAGCTTAGTCACTAGCGGGAGTAAATACGAGCAGTACTTC. Translation gives CASSLVTSGSKYEQYF.

This clonotype was seen only a few times. The rearrangement joins TRBV24-1 to TRBJ1-2; unclear D gene. The germline gives CDR1 KGHDR, CDR2 SFDVKD. The CDR3 totals 13 residues. V was clipped by 0 bases and J by 6 bases, with 7 bases between them. CDR3 DNA: TGTGCCACCAGTGATTTGCCCGGGGATGGCTACACCTTC. This sequence encodes CATSDLPGDGYTF.

This clonotype was seen ten or more times. This sequence joins TRBV15 and TRBJ2-2; TRBD2 matches 7 bases. The length of the CDR3 is 15 residues. Germline trimming cut 3 bases from V and 0 bases from J; bases unmatched to any gene: 1. The germline V gene encodes CDR1 LNHNV and CDR2 YYDKDF (reference sequence). The CDR3 sequence: CATSSGTTNTGELFF. Written as DNA, the CDR3 is TGTGCCACCAGCAGCGGGACTACGAACACCGGGGAGCTGTTTTTT.

This clonotype was seen a handful of times. The chain couples TRBV24-1 to TRBJ2-1; the D is unclear. CDR3 length: 12 residues. CDR1 and CDR2 from the germline V gene are KGHDR and SFDVKD. Between the trimmed V and J ends, which lost 4 bases and 14 bases, there was a span of 14 bases. The CDR3: CATSETYFPKFF. The CDR3 DNA reads TGTGCCACCAGTGAGACCTACTTCCCCAAGTTCTTC.

This clonotype was observed a few times. The V and J genes are TRBV20-1 and TRBJ1-1; D unresolved. Trimming pared 1 base from V and 3 bases from J, leaving 6 bases between. CDR3 length equals 12 residues. The germline CDR1 and CDR2 sequences are DFQATT and SNEGSKA (reference sequence). The DNA of the CDR3 is TGCAGTGCTAGAGTAGAGTACACTGAAGCTTTCTTT. Translating it yields CSARVEYTEAFF.

This clonotype has a handful of counts. The rearrangement joins TRBV11-2 to TRBJ2-1, with D possibly TRBD2 on 5 matching bases. The CDR3 runs to 15 residues. Between the trimmed V and J ends, which lost 5 bases and 8 bases, there was a span of 19 bases. Germline CDR1 SGHAT, CDR2 FQNNGV. The CDR3, as DNA: TGTGCCAGCAGCACCTTGGACTCTGGAAATGATGAGCAGTTCTTC. It translates to CASSTLDSGNDEQFF.

This clonotype was seen repeatedly, ten times or more. The rearrangement links TRBV12-3 or TRBV12-4 to TRBJ1-4; D unclear. V lost 6 bases and J lost 10, with 12 bases in between. The CDR3 is made up of 12 amino acids. DNA of the CDR3: TGTGCCAGCAGGGCGGTTGGGGTAAAACTGTTTTTT. Translated, it gives CASRAVGVKLFF.

Points on this clonotype: Since a much larger clone is just one base distant, this may be a read error. The CDR3 protein is CASSFTVSEAFF. DNA for the CDR3: TGTGCCAGCAGCTTTACAGTCTCGGAAGCTTTCTTT. The chain uses TRBV7-2 and TRBJ1-1; D unclear. Germline V gives CDR1 SGHTA, CDR2 FQGNSA. The CDR3 length is 12 residues. Trimming removed 3 bases from V and 8 bases from J, with 10 bases in between. The full variable domain, its missing parts supplied by reference TRBV7-2 and TRBJ1-1, is GAGVSQSPSNKVTEKGKDVELRCDPISGHTALYWYRQSLGQGLEFLIYFQGNSAPDKSGLPSDRFSAERTGGSVSTLTIQRTQQEDSAVYLCASSFTVSEAFFGQGTRLTVV.

This chain joins TRBV4-1 and TRBJ1-4; weak D call: TRBD1 (5 bases). Trimming pared 2 bases from V and 5 bases from J, leaving 9 bases between. In germline, CDR1 is MGHRA, CDR2 YSYEKL. CDR3 size: 14 residues. CDR3 amino acids: CASSQRRVNEKLFF. Here the CDR3 DNA reads TGCGCCAGCAGCCAACGCAGGGTGAATGAAAAACTGTTTTTT.

The chain joins TRBV20-1 to TRBJ2-5; 7 nucleotides line up with TRBD1. There are 13 residues in the CDR3. V lost 8 bases to trimming and J lost 0 bases; unmatched junction nucleotides: 6. Germline lookup yields CDR1 DFQATT and CDR2 SNEGSKA (reference sequence). The CDR3 DNA is TGCAGTTTCGGACAGGTGGACCAAGAGACCCAGTACTTC. It yields the protein CSFGQVDQETQYF.

This clonotype was seen many times. The chain joins TRBV28 to TRBJ1-2; 10 bases fit TRBD1. The CDR3 sequence is 16 residues long. CDR1 MDHEN and CDR2 SYDVKM come from the germline V gene. V was pared by 3 bases and J by 8 bases, with 12 bases of the junction left unmatched. In nucleotides, the CDR3 is TGTGCCAGCAGTTTTAGGGACAGGGGTTCTACCAAGGGCTACACCTTC. This gives the protein CASSFRDRGSTKGYTF.

A few counts support this clonotype. V and J are TRBV25-1 and TRBJ1-4, with D possibly TRBD1 on 6 matching bases. Germline lookup yields CDR1 MGHDK and CDR2 SYGVNS. The CDR3 has 14 amino acids. The V and J ends lost 4 bases and 8 bases respectively, with 14 bases between them. In DNA, the CDR3 is TGTGCCAGCAGTGTTCTACAGGGCGACGAAAAACTGTTTTTT. Protein product: CASSVLQGDEKLFF. The full variable domain, in which reference TRBV25-1 and TRBJ1-4 provide the parts outside the CDR3, is EADIYQTPRYLVIGTGKKITLECSQTMGHDKMYWYQQDPGMELHLIHYSYGVNSTEKGDLSSESTVSRIRTEHFPLTLESARPSHTSQYLCASSVLQGDEKLFFGSGTQLSVL.

This chain connects TRBV28 to TRBJ2-1, with 7 bases aligning to TRBD2. Trimming at V came to 6 bases and at J to 7 bases, leaving 9 bases not matched to a gene. This CDR3 comprises 14 residues. CDR1 and CDR2 (germline): MDHEN, SYDVKM. This CDR3 reads CASRAGLAANEQFF. CDR3 nucleotide sequence: TGTGCCAGCAGAGCAGGGCTAGCGGCAAATGAGCAGTTCTTC.

The genes are TRBV6-2 or TRBV6-3 and TRBJ2-1; 9 bases match TRBD1. The CDR3 totals 16 residues. Unmatched junction bases numbered 9, after V lost 5 bases and J lost 4 bases. Germline-derived CDR1 and CDR2 are MNHEY and SVGEGT. The CDR3: CASSEDTGGPYNEQFF. CDR3 nucleotides: TGTGCCAGCAGTGAAGATACAGGGGGCCCATACAATGAGCAGTTCTTC.

This clonotype was detected ten times or more. CDR3 residues: CASSDYKRTF. Written as DNA, the CDR3 is TGTGCCAGCAGTGATTACAAAAGAACCTTC. The V gene is TRBV2, the J gene TRBJ1-2; D remains unclear. Germline CDR1 is SNHLY and CDR2 is FYNNEI. CDR3 length: 10 amino acids. V gave up 3 bases and J gave up 14 bases, with 10 bases separating them.

In the case of this clonotype: A read error may be the cause here, since a much bigger clone is one base away. This chain joins TRBV7-9 and TRBJ2-2; 10 positions agree with TRBD1. The CDR3 contains 14 residues. Trimming at V came to 7 bases and at J to 3 bases, leaving 2 bases not matched to a gene. Germline CDR1 reads SEHNR; CDR2 reads FQNEAQ (reference sequence). DNA of the CDR3: TGTGCCAGCACCGGGACAGGGGACACCGGGGAGCTGTTTTTT. Translating it yields CASTGTGDTGELFF.

This clonotype has at least ten counts. This sequence joins TRBV7-2 and TRBJ1-4; D gene unclear. CDR3 length equals 12 residues. From germline, CDR1 is SGHTA and CDR2 FQGNSA. V lost 2 bases and J 10 bases, leaving 8 bases between the germline ends. The CDR3 sequence is CASSLTSAKLFF. As DNA, the CDR3 is TGTGCCAGCAGCTTAACTTCAGCAAAACTGTTTTTT.

This sequence joins TRBV20-1 and TRBJ1-4; TRBD1 is a possible D gene (5 bases). CDR1 and CDR2 from the germline V gene are DFQATT and SNEGSKA (reference sequence). V shed 0 bases and J shed 4 bases, with 12 bases lying between them. This CDR3 comprises 15 residues. In nucleotides, the CDR3 is TGCAGTGCTAGAGACCCGGGACGGATTAATGAAAAACTGTTTTTT. Protein: CSARDPGRINEKLFF.

This clonotype appeared a few times. Given a much more abundant clone one base away, this may be a read error. The genes are TRBV28 and TRBJ2-7, with D maybe TRBD2 (6 bases). The germline V gene has CDR1 MDHEN and CDR2 SYDVKM. The CDR3 is 13 residues long. The chain's CDR3 is CASIALAGYGQYF. The CDR3 DNA sequence: TGTGCCAGCATCGCCCTGGCGGGATACGGGCAGTACTTC.

This rearrangement joins TRBV12-5 to TRBJ2-1; 7 bases line up with TRBD2. CDR3 size: 13 residues. The V and J ends lost 5 bases and 8 bases, in that order; junction bases with no gene match: 6. Germline V gene sequence: CDR1 LGHNT, CDR2 FRNRAP. The CDR3 reads CASGEGRAYEQFF. CDR3 sequence (DNA): TGTGCTAGTGGTGAGGGGAGGGCCTATGAGCAGTTCTTC.

This clonotype appeared many times. The V call is TRBV6-1, the J call TRBJ2-7; D not certain. There are 12 residues in the CDR3. Trimming cost V 8 bases and J 6 bases, with 14 bases left between them. The germline V gene has CDR1 MNHNS and CDR2 SASEGT. The CDR3 spells CASRRLAGEQYF. CDR3 in DNA: TGTGCCAGCCGAAGGTTGGCCGGCGAGCAGTACTTC.

This clonotype was recorded a few times. The chain couples TRBV10-1 to TRBJ2-5; D gene unclear. The ends were cut back, 10 bases at V and 2 bases at J, with 11 bases in the middle. This CDR3 is built from 12 residues. CDR1 WNHNN and CDR2 SYGVQD come from the germline V gene (reference sequence). CDR3 protein: CAKRRGQETQYF. CDR3 coding DNA: TGCGCCAAGAGAAGAGGACAAGAGACCCAGTACTTC.

This clonotype was detected only a few times. The chain couples TRBV20-1 to TRBJ2-3; 8 positions agree with TRBD2. Germline CDR1 is DFQATT and CDR2 is SNEGSKA (reference sequence). The CDR3 extends over 12 amino acids. J was trimmed by 4 bases and V by 3 bases; bases with no gene match: 0. The CDR3 here is CSASGRADTQYF. The CDR3 coding sequence is TGCAGTGCTAGCGGGAGGGCAGATACGCAGTATTTT.